This T cell receptor (beta chain) was recovered during a study of T cell changes during pregnancy in multiple sclerosis. The V end lost 6 bases, the J end lost 6 bases, and 12 bases lay between the germline ends. The CDR3 covers 13 residues. Germline lookup yields CDR1 KGHSH and CDR2 LQKENI. Sequencing used immunoSEQ multiplex PCR; TCRdb keeps in-frame clones, though not all of them. The sample records approximately 93,000 clones, around 93% being singletons. The receptor's source is a female donor with multiple sclerosis, enrolled in a pregnancy study. The V gene is TRBV18, the J gene TRBJ2-1; the D is unclear. The sequencing here drew on peripheral blood, taken before pregnancy. DNA of the CDR3: TGTGCCAGCTCGGTGAAAGTCGGCAATGAGCAGTTCTTC. This sequence encodes CASSVKVGNEQFF.